The 6 T cell receptor beta chains below all came from one sample that was sequenced in a study of T cell responses to AZD1222 COVID-19 vaccine. Some clones are missing from TCRdb's copy, which holds only in-frame ones; the method was immunoSEQ multiplex PCR. Of some 100,000 clones listed, about 88% are singletons. The specimen comprised peripheral blood, sampled on day 0 of AZD1222 vaccination. These receptors all come from an adult in good health.

The V and J genes are TRBV2 and TRBJ1-2; D not resolved. The CDR3 length is 15 residues. The V and J ends lost 2 bases and 4 bases respectively, with 14 bases between them. The germline V gene has CDR1 SNHLY and CDR2 FYNNEI. The CDR3 region is CASSEQSAGFYGYTF. The DNA for the CDR3 is TGTGCCAGCAGTGAACAGTCAGCTGGTTTCTATGGCTACACCTTC.

The V and J genes are TRBV10-2 and TRBJ2-1, with D possibly TRBD2 on 5 matching bases. CDR1 WSHSY and CDR2 SAAADI come from the germline V gene. The CDR3 spans 15 residues. V was cut by 7 bases and J by 2 bases, with 15 bases left in between. As DNA, the CDR3 is TGCGCCAGCATGTCGGAACTAGGCCCCTACAATGAGCAGTTCTTC. Residues: CASMSELGPYNEQFF.

V is TRBV19 and J is TRBJ1-1; 7 bases align to TRBD1. J was trimmed by 1 base and V by 7 bases; bases with no gene match: 9. Per the germline V gene, CDR1 is LNHDA and CDR2 is SQIVND (reference sequence). The CDR3 is 15 residues long. The CDR3: CASKKGTAKNTEAFF. CDR3 DNA sequence: TGTGCCAGTAAGAAGGGGACAGCAAAGAACACTGAAGCTTTCTTT.

The chain recombines TRBV5-1 with TRBJ2-7; D not certain. There are 14 residues in the CDR3. Germline CDR1 reads SGHRS; CDR2 reads YFSETQ. V dropped 0 bases and J dropped 0 bases, with 7 bases sitting between them. CDR3 protein: CASSLGPSSYEQYF. CDR3 bases: TGCGCCAGCAGCTTGGGACCCAGCTCCTACGAGCAGTACTTC.

This clone was observed a single time. CDR3 amino acids: CSVGGRGNEQFF. The DNA for the CDR3 is TGCAGCGTTGGGGGCAGGGGCAATGAGCAGTTCTTC. The rearrangement uses TRBV29-1 and TRBJ2-1, with D perhaps TRBD1 (6 bases). The CDR3 extends over 12 amino acids. V was trimmed by 4 bases and J by 6 bases, leaving 10 bases between them. Germline CDR1 is SQVTM and CDR2 is ANQGSEA.

The V gene is TRBV27, the J gene TRBJ1-5; possible D gene TRBD1, 5 bases. V lost 5 bases to trimming and J lost 2 bases, with 10 bases between them. CDR1 and CDR2 (germline): MNHEY, SMNVEV (reference sequence). The CDR3 runs to 14 residues. The chain's CDR3 is CASSRQGGNQPQHF. CDR3 coding DNA: TGTGCCAGCAGTCGGCAGGGTGGCAATCAGCCCCAGCATTTT.